The clone carrying this T cell receptor beta chain was found many times. What it binds is unknown. CD8+CD57+ cell expansion, shown by flow cytometry, had occurred in the patients selected for sequencing. With no exception, the patients had severe acquired aplastic anemia. Each patient gave a blood sample that was collected before any therapy had been received. The junction had 8 bases not matched to a gene; V was cut back by 0 bases and J by 5 bases. The CDR3 has 16 amino acids. Germline V gene sequence: CDR1 LNHNV, CDR2 YYDKDF (reference sequence). Profiles of TCR beta VDJ and CDR3 were generated from a genomic DNA template. MiXCR, applied by TCRdb to the reads, yields one record per CDR3 protein. This sample has approximately 470,000 distinct CDR3 sequences, with over 25% found just once. The data belong to a study of CD8+CD57+ T cells in acquired aplastic anemia. Study-level information: DNA recovered from sorted CD4+ and CD8+ cells had a mean of roughly 3 ug. Study-wide results and caveats: Patients and controls turned out to have twenty-nine CD8+ CDR3 sequences in common.

This receptor was obtained from a human donor with aplastic anemia. Sequenced input: sorted CD4+, CD8+, or CD8+CD57+ T cells (not recorded which) from PBMCs. The chain combines TRBV15 with TRBJ1-1, with 8 bases that match TRBD1. CDR3 loop: CATSREKGQGWTEAFF. CDR3 bases: TGTGCCACCAGCAGAGAAAAAGGACAGGGTTGGACTGAAGCTTTCTTT.